This T cell receptor (beta chain) came from a study of OX40 agonist ivuxolimab in advanced cancers. Whole-study results and caveats: Expanded clones tended on average to be more numerous among CD8+ T cells than CD4+. Partial responders treated at 0.1-3.0 mg/kg exhibited clonal expansion among the lowest measured. By week 6 at 0.1 to 3.0 mg/kg, blood CD4+ and CD8+ T cells had expanded clonally.

As for this clone: As yet, its antigen is unknown.

Systemic immunosuppression or a history of autoimmune disease excluded patients. Deletions cut 3 bases from V and 5 bases from J, with 13 bases between. From germline, CDR1 is MNHEY and CDR2 SMNVEV (reference sequence). This CDR3 is 14 amino acids long. Measured with immunoSEQ multiplex PCR; TCRdb has only the in-frame clones, and not every one. The sample has under 200,000 clones, 94% seen once. The chain has TRBV27 and TRBJ1-1; perhaps TRBD1 as D (5 bases). This TCR was recovered from an adult with an advanced solid tumor such as melanoma, head and neck, liver or kidney cancer. Sequenced material: CD4+ or CD8+ T cells sorted from blood, taken in a trial of the OX40 agonist ivuxolimab. CDR3 DNA: TGTGCCAGCAGTTTCAGGGTGGTGGGGACTGAAGCTTTCTTT. As protein: CASSFRVVGTEAFF.